These T cell receptor beta chains were read from a single sample in a study of blood T cells in healthy people across ages. Each CDR3 protein is one row after TCRdb ran MiXCR on the 5' RACE reads. The table includes about 1.8 million distinct CDR3 sequences, around 48% detected once. The sample was blood. The receptor set was obtained from a woman aged 40-49 years in good health. Both conserved end residues are part of each CDR3. The order of the fields is V gene, clone size, D gene, CDR3 length, J gene, CDR3 DNA, CDR3 protein. A D gene is named only where the DNA matches it firmly. The size entry is marked missing in some rows and otherwise reads once, few, many or a size class.

>TRBV7-2|few|.|15|TRBJ1-4
TGTGCCAGCAGCTTAGATGGTAGGGGTATTAAAAAACTGTTTTTT
CASSLDGRGIKKLFF
>TRBV11-2|.|TRBD2|16|TRBJ2-7
TGTGCCAGCAGCCTTCGCAAACTAGCGGGGGACTACGAGCAGTACTTC
CASSLRKLAGDYEQYF
>TRBV6-2/TRBV6-3|.|TRBD2|17|TRBJ2-7
TGTGCCAGCAGTTACCCTAGCGGGGGAATCCTCTCCTACGAGCAGTACTTC
CASSYPSGGILSYEQYF
>TRBV6-2/TRBV6-3|.|.|11|TRBJ2-5
TGTGCCAGCAGACACGAGGAGACCCAGTACTTC
CASRHEETQYF
>TRBV7-6|.|TRBD2|17|TRBJ2-1
TGTGCCAGCAGCTTAGGGGGAGGGGTTGGGGGATACAATGAGCAGTTCTTC
CASSLGGGVGGYNEQFF
>TRBV6-2/TRBV6-3|.|.|14|TRBJ1-2
TGTGCCAGCAGGACAGCCACAGGATACTATGGCTACACCTTC
CASRTATGYYGYTF
>TRBV7-9|.|.|14|TRBJ1-5
TGTGCCAGCAGCTTGGGACCGGGAGGTCAGCCCCAGCATTTT
CASSLGPGGQPQHF
>TRBV7-2|.|.|14|TRBJ1-6
TGTGCCAGCAGCCTCGGACGGTATAATTCACCCCTCCACTTT
CASSLGRYNSPLHF
>TRBV28|.|TRBD2|16|TRBJ2-3
TGTGCCAGCAGTTCCTTAGCGGGGAGGCCCTCAGATACGCAGTATTTT
CASSSLAGRPSDTQYF
>TRBV15|.|TRBD2|18|TRBJ2-3
TGTGCCACCAGCGGACCAGGGACTAGCGGGGCTAGCACAGATACGCAGTATTTT
CATSGPGTSGASTDTQYF
>TRBV29-1|.|.|13|TRBJ2-5
TGCAGCGTTTCCGATACCGGGACCAATGAGCAGTACTTC
CSVSDTGTNEQYF
>TRBV7-2|few|.|16|TRBJ2-3
TGTGCCAGCAGGCTAGGACAGCCGGGGCAGAAAGATACGCAGTATTTT
CASRLGQPGQKDTQYF
>TRBV5-5|many|TRBD1|17|TRBJ2-6
TGTGCCAGCAGCTCTGGGACAGGAATCTCTGGGGCCAACGTCCTGACTTTC
CASSSGTGISGANVLTF
>TRBV19|few|.|12|TRBJ1-1
TGTGCCAGTAGTATTCCGGGCAGCGAAGCTTTCTTT
CASSIPGSEAFF
>TRBV5-1|.|TRBD1|15|TRBJ2-3
TGCGCCAGCAGCTCAGTCGGGACAGGTGGCGATACGCAGTATTTT
CASSSVGTGGDTQYF
>TRBV7-9|.|.|14|TRBJ1-2
TGTGCCAGCAGCTTAGGCGAAAGTGTCTATGGCTACACCTTC
CASSLGESVYGYTF
>TRBV25-1|few|.|14|TRBJ2-5
TGTGCCAGCAGGACCCGGACAGCTCAAGAGACCCAGTACTTC
CASRTRTAQETQYF
>TRBV4-1|few|TRBD1|14|TRBJ2-1
TGCGCCAGCAGCCATCTGGACAGGAGCAATGAGCAGTTCTTC
CASSHLDRSNEQFF
>TRBV20-1|.|TRBD1|15|TRBJ2-7
TGCAGTGCTAGAGATGCGGACAGGGGGCTCAACGAGCAGTACTTC
CSARDADRGLNEQYF
>TRBV20-1|.|.|14|TRBJ2-3
TGCAGTGCCAATCGGCACCCCGGGGCAGATACGCAGTATTTT
CSANRHPGADTQYF
>TRBV28|.|TRBD2|16|TRBJ2-5
TGTGCCAGCAGTTTATTCCACGGGGGGTACCAAGAGACCCAGTACTTC
CASSLFHGGYQETQYF
>TRBV15|.|.|11|TRBJ2-5
TGTGCCACCAGCCTAAGCGAGACCCAGTACTTC
CATSLSETQYF
>TRBV7-2|.|TRBD2|16|TRBJ2-3
TGTGCCAGCAGCTCGTACGGGGGGGCCAGGTACGATACGCAGTATTTT
CASSSYGGARYDTQYF
>TRBV2|.|.|15|TRBJ2-5
TGTGCCACCCAAAAGACGTCAGGGCCACAAGAGACCCAGTACTTC
CATQKTSGPQETQYF